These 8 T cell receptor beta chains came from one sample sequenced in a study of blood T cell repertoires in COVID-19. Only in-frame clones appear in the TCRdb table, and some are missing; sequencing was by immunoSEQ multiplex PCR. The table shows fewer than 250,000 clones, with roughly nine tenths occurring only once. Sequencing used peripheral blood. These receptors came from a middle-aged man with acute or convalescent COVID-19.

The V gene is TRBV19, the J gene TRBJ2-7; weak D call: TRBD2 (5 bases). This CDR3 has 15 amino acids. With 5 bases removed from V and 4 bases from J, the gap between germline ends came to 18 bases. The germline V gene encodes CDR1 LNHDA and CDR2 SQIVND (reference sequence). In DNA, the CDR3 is TGTGCCAGTAGTCCCCTGGGAGAGCCTCCATACGAGCAGTACTTC. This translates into CASSPLGEPPYEQYF.

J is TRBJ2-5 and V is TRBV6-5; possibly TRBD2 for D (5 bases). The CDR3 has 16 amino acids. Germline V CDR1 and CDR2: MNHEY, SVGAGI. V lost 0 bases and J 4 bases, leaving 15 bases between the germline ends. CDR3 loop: CASSYSNRGTGETQYF. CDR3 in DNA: TGTGCCAGCAGTTACTCCAACCGGGGAACGGGAGAGACCCAGTACTTC.

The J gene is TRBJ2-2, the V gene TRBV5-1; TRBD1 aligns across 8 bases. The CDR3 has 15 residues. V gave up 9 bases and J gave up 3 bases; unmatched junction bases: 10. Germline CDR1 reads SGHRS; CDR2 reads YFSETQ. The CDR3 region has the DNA TGCGCCACCGGACAGGGCAATTCGGACACCGGGGAGCTGTTTTTT. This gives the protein CATGQGNSDTGELFF. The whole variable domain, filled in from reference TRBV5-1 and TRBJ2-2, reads KAGVTQTPRYLIKTRGQQVTLSCSPISGHRSVSWYQQTPGQGLQFLFEYFSETQRNKGNFPGRFSGRQFSNSRSEMNVSTLELGDSALYLCATGQGNSDTGELFFGEGSRLTVL.

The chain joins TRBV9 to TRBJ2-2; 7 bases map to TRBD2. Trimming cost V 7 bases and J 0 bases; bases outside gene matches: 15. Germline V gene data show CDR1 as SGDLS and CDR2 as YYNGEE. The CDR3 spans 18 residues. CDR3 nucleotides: TGTGCCAGCGGTAAAAGTGGGAGGGGTCCCCCGAACACCGGGGAGCTGTTTTTT. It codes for CASGKSGRGPPNTGELFF.

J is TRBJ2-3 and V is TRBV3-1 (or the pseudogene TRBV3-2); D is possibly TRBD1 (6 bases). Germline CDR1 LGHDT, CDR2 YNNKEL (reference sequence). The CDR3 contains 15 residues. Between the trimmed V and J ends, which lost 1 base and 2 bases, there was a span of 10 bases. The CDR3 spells CASSQGGPLTDTQYF. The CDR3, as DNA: TGTGCCAGCAGCCAAGGGGGGCCCCTCACAGATACGCAGTATTTT.

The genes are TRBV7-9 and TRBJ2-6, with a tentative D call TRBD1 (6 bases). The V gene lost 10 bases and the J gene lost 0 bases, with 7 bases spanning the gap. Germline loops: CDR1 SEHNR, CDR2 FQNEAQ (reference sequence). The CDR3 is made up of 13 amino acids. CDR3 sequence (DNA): TGTGCCAAGGGGGACTCTGGGGCCAACGTCCTGACTTTC. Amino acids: CAKGDSGANVLTF.

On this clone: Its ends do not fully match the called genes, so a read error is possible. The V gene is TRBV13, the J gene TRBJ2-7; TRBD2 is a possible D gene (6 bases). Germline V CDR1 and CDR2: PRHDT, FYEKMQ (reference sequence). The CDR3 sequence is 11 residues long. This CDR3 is CASSLAKGLHF. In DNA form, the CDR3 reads TGTGCCAGCAGCTTAGCCAAGGGACTTCACTTC.

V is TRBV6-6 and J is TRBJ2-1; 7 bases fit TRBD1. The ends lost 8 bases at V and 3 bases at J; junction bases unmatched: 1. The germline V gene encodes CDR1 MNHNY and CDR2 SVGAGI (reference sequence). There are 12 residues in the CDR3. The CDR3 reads CASGQDYNEQFF. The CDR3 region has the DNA TGTGCCAGCGGACAGGACTACAATGAGCAGTTCTTC.